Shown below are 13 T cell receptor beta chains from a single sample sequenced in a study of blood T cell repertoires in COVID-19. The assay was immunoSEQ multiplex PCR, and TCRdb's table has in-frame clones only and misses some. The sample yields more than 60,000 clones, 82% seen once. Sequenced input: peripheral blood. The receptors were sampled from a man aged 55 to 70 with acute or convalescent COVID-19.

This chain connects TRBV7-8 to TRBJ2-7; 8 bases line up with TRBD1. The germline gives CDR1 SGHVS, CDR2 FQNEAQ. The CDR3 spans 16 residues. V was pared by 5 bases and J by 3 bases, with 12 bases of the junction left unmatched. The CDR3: CASSLAGGQGGYEQYF. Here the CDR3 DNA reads TGTGCCAGCAGCCTCGCCGGTGGACAGGGAGGCTACGAGCAGTACTTC.

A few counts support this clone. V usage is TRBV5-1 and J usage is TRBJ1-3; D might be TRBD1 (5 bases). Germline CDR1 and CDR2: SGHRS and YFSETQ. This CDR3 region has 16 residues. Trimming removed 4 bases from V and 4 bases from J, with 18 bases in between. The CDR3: CASSRPGGTAGNTIYF. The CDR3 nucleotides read TGCGCCAGCAGCCGCCCCGGAGGGACGGCGGGAAACACCATATATTTT.

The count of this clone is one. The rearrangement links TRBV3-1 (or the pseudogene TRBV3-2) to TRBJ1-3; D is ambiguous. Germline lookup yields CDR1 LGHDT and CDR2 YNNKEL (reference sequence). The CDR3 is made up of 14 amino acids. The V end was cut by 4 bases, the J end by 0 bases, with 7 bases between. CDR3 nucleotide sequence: TGTGCCAGCAGCCCCCGGGACTCTGGAAACACCATATATTTT. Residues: CASSPRDSGNTIYF.

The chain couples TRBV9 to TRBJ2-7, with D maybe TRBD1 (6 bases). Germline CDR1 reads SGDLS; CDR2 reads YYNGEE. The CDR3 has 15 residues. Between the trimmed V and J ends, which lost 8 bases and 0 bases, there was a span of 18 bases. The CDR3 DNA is TGTGCCAGTAAAACAGGGCGGCGCGTCTCCTACGAGCAGTACTTC. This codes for CASKTGRRVSYEQYF.

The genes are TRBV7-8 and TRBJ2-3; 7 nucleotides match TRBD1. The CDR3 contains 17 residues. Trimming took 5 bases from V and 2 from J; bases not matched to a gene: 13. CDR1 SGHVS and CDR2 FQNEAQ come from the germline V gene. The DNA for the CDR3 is TGTGCCAGCAGCCCACGCAGGGACAGAGGATCCACAGATACGCAGTATTTT. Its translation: CASSPRRDRGSTDTQYF.

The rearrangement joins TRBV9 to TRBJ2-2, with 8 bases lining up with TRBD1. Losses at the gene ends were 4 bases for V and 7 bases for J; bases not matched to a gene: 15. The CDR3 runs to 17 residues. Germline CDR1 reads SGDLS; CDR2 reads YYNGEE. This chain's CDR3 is CASSPRPTGEMGGELFF. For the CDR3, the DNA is TGTGCCAGCAGCCCGAGACCGACAGGGGAAATGGGCGGGGAGCTGTTTTTT.

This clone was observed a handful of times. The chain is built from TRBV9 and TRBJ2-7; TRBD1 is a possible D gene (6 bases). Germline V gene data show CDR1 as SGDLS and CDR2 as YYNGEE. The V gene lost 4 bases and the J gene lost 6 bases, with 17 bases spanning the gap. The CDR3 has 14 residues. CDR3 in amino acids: CASSPVGSRGEQYF. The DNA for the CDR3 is TGTGCCAGCAGCCCAGTGGGTTCCAGGGGCGAGCAGTACTTC.

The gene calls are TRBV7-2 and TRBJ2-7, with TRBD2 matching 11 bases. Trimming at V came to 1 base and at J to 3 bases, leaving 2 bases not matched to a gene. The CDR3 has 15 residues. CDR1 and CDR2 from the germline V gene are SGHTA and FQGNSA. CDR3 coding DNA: TGTGCCAGCAGCTTAGGGGGACTAGCGGTCTACGAGCAGTACTTC. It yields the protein CASSLGGLAVYEQYF.

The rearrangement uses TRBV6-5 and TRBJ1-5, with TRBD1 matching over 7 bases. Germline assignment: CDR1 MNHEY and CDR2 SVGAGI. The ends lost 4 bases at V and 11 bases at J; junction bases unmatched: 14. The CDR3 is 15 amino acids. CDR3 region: CASSFRQGISATQHF. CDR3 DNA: TGTGCCAGCAGTTTCCGACAGGGAATATCAGCGACCCAGCATTTT.

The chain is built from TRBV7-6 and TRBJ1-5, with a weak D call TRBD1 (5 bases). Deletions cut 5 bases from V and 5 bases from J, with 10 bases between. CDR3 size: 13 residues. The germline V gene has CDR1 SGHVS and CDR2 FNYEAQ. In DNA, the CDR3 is TGTGCCAGCAGCGCAGGGTTGGATCAGCCCCAGCATTTT. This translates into CASSAGLDQPQHF.

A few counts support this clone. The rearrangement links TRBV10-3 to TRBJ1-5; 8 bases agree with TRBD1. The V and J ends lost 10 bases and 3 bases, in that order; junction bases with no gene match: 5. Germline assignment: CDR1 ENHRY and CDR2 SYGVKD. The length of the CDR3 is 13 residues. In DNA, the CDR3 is TGTGCCACATCGGGACAGGACAATCAGCCCCAGCATTTT. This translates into CATSGQDNQPQHF.

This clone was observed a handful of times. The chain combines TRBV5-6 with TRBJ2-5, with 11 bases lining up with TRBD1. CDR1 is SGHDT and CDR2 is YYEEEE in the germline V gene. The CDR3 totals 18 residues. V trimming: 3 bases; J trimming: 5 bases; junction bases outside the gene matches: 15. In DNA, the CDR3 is TGTGCCAGCAGCTGGAAACGGGACAGGGGGAGGTCAATGGAGACCCAGTACTTC. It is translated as CASSWKRDRGRSMETQYF.

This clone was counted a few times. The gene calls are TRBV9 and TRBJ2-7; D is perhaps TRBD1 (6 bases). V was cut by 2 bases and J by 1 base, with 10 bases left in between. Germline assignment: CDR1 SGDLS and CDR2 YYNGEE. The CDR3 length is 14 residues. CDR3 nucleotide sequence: TGTGCCAGCAGCGTCCGGGACATATCCTACGAGCAGTACTTC. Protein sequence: CASSVRDISYEQYF.